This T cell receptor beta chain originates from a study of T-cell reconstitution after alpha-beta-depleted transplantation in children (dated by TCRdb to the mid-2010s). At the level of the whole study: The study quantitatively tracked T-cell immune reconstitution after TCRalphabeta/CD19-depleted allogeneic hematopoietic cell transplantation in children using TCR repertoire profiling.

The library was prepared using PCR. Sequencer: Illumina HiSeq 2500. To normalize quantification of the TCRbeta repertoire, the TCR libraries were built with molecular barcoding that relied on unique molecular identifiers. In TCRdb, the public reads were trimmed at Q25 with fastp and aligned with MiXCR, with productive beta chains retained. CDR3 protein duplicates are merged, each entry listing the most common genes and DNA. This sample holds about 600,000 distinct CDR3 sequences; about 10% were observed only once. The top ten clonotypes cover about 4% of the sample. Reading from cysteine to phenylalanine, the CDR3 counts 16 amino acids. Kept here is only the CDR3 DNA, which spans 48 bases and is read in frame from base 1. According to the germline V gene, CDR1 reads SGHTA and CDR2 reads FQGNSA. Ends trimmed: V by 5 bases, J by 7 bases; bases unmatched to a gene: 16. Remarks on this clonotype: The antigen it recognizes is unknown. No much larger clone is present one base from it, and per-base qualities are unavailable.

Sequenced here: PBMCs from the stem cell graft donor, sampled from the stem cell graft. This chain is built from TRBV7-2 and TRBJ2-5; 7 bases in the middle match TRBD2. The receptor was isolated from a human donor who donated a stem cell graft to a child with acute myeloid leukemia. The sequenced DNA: TGTGCCAGCAGCGCGGGGTGGGCGGGAGCCAACAGGACCCAGTACTTC. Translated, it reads CASSAGWAGANRTQYF.